Listed below are T cell receptor beta chains from one sample, sequenced in a study of cytomegalovirus exposure and HLA in healthy donors. Using immunoSEQ multiplex PCR, the repertoire was profiled, and TCRdb retains in-frame clones only, with some absent. The table records 150,000 to 200,000 clones, around three quarters of them present only once. The specimen sequenced was PBMCs. Source of these receptors: a man aged 35-49 years in good health and CMV-seropositive. The CDR3 runs from the conserved cysteine through the conserved F or W. The D gene is left open where the match is weak. Only part of the rows carry a size: once, few, many, or a class if the clone is expanded.

>16|TRBJ2-7|TRBV5-1|.|TRBD1
TGCGCCAGCAGCTCCCCGACAGGGGCGTACTCCTACGAGCAGTACTTC
CASSSPTGAYSYEQYF
>14|TRBJ2-5|TRBV7-6|.|.
TGTGCCAGCAGCTTAGATGGGGCTAGAGAGACCCAGTACTTC
CASSLDGARETQYF
>17|TRBJ1-1|TRBV10-3|.|.
TGTGCCATCAGTGAGTCCGTCTCACCCAGGGTAGGCACTGAAGCTTTCTTT
CAISESVSPRVGTEAFF
>9|TRBJ2-3|TRBV29-1|.|.
TGCAGCACCGCGGATACGCAGTATTTT
CSTADTQYF
>15|TRBJ2-3|TRBV7-2|.|TRBD1
TGTGCCAGCAGCTCTCAGGGGGCTAGCACAGATACGCAGTATTTT
CASSSQGASTDTQYF
>13|TRBJ1-1|TRBV5-1|few|.
TGCGCCAGCAGCCGGGGGGGAAACACTGAAGCTTTCTTT
CASSRGGNTEAFF
>13|TRBJ1-1|TRBV9|.|.
TGTGCCAGCAGCCCCGGACTAAACACTGAAGCTTTCTTT
CASSPGLNTEAFF
>14|TRBJ2-7|TRBV27|once|TRBD2
TGTGCCAGCAGTGCGGGGGTGGGTCTCTACGAGCAGTACTTC
CASSAGVGLYEQYF
>11|TRBJ1-1|TRBV30|few|TRBD1
TGTGCTTATGACAGGGGTATTGAAGCTTTCTTT
CAYDRGIEAFF
>16|TRBJ1-1|TRBV6-6|.|TRBD1
TGTGCCAGCAGTTACTCTGGACAGGGCGAAAGGCCTGAAGCTTTCTTT
CASSYSGQGERPEAFF
>17|TRBJ1-5|TRBV15|.|TRBD1
TGTGCCACCAGCAGAGATAGATTTGAGACAGGGCATCAGCCCCAGCATTTT
CATSRDRFETGHQPQHF
>18|TRBJ2-6|TRBV7-9|.|TRBD1
TGTGCCAGCAGCGGACAGGGGGCGCCCACCTCTGGGGCCAACGTCCTGACTTTC
CASSGQGAPTSGANVLTF
>15|TRBJ2-3|TRBV11-2|once|.
TGTGCCAGCAGTCTCAACCTTGGGGCTAAAGATACGCAGTATTTT
CASSLNLGAKDTQYF
>14|TRBJ1-1|TRBV4-1|.|.
TGCGCCTCAACAGGGCGGAACATGAACACTGAAGCTTTCTTT
CASTGRNMNTEAFF
>15|TRBJ2-7|TRBV4-1|.|.
TGCGCCAGCAGCCGATTCAGGACTCCCCAAGACGAGCAGTACTTC
CASSRFRTPQDEQYF
>16|TRBJ1-1|TRBV7-2|.|TRBD1
TGTGCCAGCAGCTCGCACTCCACGACAGGGCGGGCTGAAGCTTTCTTT
CASSSHSTTGRAEAFF
>11|TRBJ1-6|TRBV5-6|.|.
TGTGCCAGCAGCCGGGATTCACCCCTCCACTTT
CASSRDSPLHF
>16|TRBJ2-3|TRBV4-1|.|TRBD2
TGCGCCAGCAGCCCATTGACTAGCGGGGGAACAGATACGCAGTATTTT
CASSPLTSGGTDTQYF
>15|TRBJ2-5|TRBV7-2|.|TRBD2
TGTGCCAGCAGCTCCCAGCGGGGACCCCAAGAGACCCAGTACTTC
CASSSQRGPQETQYF
>14|TRBJ1-1|TRBV9|.|TRBD1
TGTGCCAGCAGCTGGGGGACAGCGAACACTGAAGCTTTCTTT
CASSWGTANTEAFF
>17|TRBJ1-3|TRBV4-2|once|.
TGTGCCAGCAGCCAACCCACAGGCGGATTGACTGGAAACACCATATATTTT
CASSQPTGGLTGNTIYF
>15|TRBJ1-6|TRBV9|few|.
TGTGCCAGCAGCGTAGGGAGCTCCTATAATTCACCCCTCCACTTT
CASSVGSSYNSPLHF
>13|TRBJ2-2|TRBV7-3|.|.
TGTGCCAGCAGCTTAAGACGAGGCGGGGAGCTGTTTTTT
CASSLRRGGELFF
>13|TRBJ1-5|TRBV6-5|.|.
TGTGCCAGCAGTTACGGCCACAATCAGCCCCAGCATTTT
CASSYGHNQPQHF
>16|TRBJ2-7|TRBV4-2|once|.
TGTGCCAGCAGCCAACTCGTGGGAGAAAGCTCCTACGAGCAGTGCTTC
CASSQLVGESSYEQCF
>12|TRBJ2-1|TRBV7-3|.|TRBD1
TGTGCCAGCAGCCCAACAGGGGGCGAGCAGTTCTTC
CASSPTGGEQFF
>15|TRBJ2-7|TRBV7-2|few|TRBD2
TGTGCCAGCAGATGGGACTACTCGAGCTCCTACGAGCAGTACTTC
CASRWDYSSSYEQYF
>15|TRBJ2-3|TRBV10-2|.|TRBD2
TGCGCCAGCAGTGAGTCTAGCGGGGGCACAGATACGCAGTATTTT
CASSESSGGTDTQYF
>15|TRBJ1-4|TRBV6-6|few|TRBD1
TGTGCCAGCAGTTTACAGGGGGGTCCCAATGAAAAACTGTTTTTT
CASSLQGGPNEKLFF
>13|TRBJ1-1|TRBV25-1|.|.
TGTGCCAGCAGTAGACAGGTGAACACTGAAGCTTTCTTT
CASSRQVNTEAFF
>15|TRBJ1-6|TRBV2|.|TRBD1
TGTGCCAGCAGTGTGGACAGGTTAGTGGAATCACCCCTCCACTTT
CASSVDRLVESPLHF
>16|TRBJ1-4|TRBV5-5|.|.
TGTGCCAGCAGCTTAGGGGATGTGGGGGGGGCTGAAAAACTGTTTTTT
CASSLGDVGGAEKLFF
>18|TRBJ1-5|TRBV7-9|.|TRBD1
TGTGCCAGCAGCCAGTGGGGACAGGGGGGGTATAGCAATCAGCCCCAGCATTTT
CASSQWGQGGYSNQPQHF
>13|TRBJ1-2|TRBV7-9|.|TRBD1
TGTGCCAGCAGCCCGGACAGGAACTATGGCTACACCTTC
CASSPDRNYGYTF